The rows below give T cell receptor beta chains drawn from one sample of a study of tumor-infiltrating lymphocytes in primary liver carcinoma. TCRdb re-derived calls from the multiplex PCR reads in MiXCR, one entry per CDR3 protein. The sample has approximately 310,000 distinct CDR3 sequences; about 60% are singletons. Material for sequencing was peripheral blood. Receptor source: a man between 40 and 49 years old with primary liver carcinoma and hepatitis B virus infection. CDR3s include the opening cysteine and the closing phenylalanine or tryptophan. D genes are given only for firm matches. Some rows mark clone size as missing; the rest say once, few, many or name a class of expanded clone.

TRBJ2-3,TRBV24-1,NA,TRBD1,CATSDPNLTGGNTDTQYF,TGTGCCACCAGTGATCCTAACCTGACAGGGGGGAACACAGATACGCAGTATTTT
TRBJ2-7,TRBV4-1,NA,NA,CASIQRGTGAGIDEQYF,TGCGCCAGCATCCAAAGGGGGACGGGAGCGGGAATTGACGAGCAGTACTTC
TRBJ1-3,TRBV5-1,many,TRBD1,CASSRDSTFSGNTIYF,TGCGCCAGCAGTCGGGACAGTACTTTCTCTGGAAACACCATATATTTT
TRBJ1-3,TRBV14,NA,TRBD1,CASSHLGGYSGNTIYF,TGTGCCAGCAGCCATCTAGGGGGCTATAGTGGAAACACCATATATTTT
TRBJ2-3,TRBV10-2,many,TRBD2,CASSPLSPGLAPDTQYF,TGCGCCAGCAGCCCCCTTTCGCCGGGACTAGCACCAGATACGCAGTATTTT
TRBJ2-1,TRBV11-3,NA,TRBD1,CASSSGTGPYSVQFF,TGTGCCAGCAGCTCCGGGACAGGACCCTACAGTGTGCAGTTCTTC
TRBJ2-1,TRBV7-3,NA,NA,CASSTGSDNEQFF,TGTGCCAGCAGCACCGGGAGTGACAATGAGCAGTTCTTC
TRBJ2-7,TRBV6-6,NA,NA,CACTPLLAVGRNEQYF,TGTGCCTGCACCCCACTCTTAGCGGTAGGGAGAAACGAGCAGTACTTC
TRBJ2-7,TRBV4-1,NA,TRBD2,CVSSQGVSGSSYEQYF,TGCGTCAGCAGCCAAGGGGTTAGCGGGAGCTCCTACGAACAGTACTTC
TRBJ1-2,TRBV6-5,NA,NA,CASNYSFEGTNGYTF,TGTGCCAGCAATTACTCTTTCGAGGGGACGAATGGCTACACCTTC
TRBJ2-1,TRBV6-6,few,TRBD2,CTSSPTSGNNEQFF,TGTACCAGCAGTCCGACTAGCGGAAACAATGAGCAGTTCTTC
TRBJ2-1,TRBV5-1,NA,NA,CASSLGSGGSYNEQFF,TGCGCCAGCAGCTTGGGAAGCGGAGGCTCCTACAATGAGCAGTTCTTC